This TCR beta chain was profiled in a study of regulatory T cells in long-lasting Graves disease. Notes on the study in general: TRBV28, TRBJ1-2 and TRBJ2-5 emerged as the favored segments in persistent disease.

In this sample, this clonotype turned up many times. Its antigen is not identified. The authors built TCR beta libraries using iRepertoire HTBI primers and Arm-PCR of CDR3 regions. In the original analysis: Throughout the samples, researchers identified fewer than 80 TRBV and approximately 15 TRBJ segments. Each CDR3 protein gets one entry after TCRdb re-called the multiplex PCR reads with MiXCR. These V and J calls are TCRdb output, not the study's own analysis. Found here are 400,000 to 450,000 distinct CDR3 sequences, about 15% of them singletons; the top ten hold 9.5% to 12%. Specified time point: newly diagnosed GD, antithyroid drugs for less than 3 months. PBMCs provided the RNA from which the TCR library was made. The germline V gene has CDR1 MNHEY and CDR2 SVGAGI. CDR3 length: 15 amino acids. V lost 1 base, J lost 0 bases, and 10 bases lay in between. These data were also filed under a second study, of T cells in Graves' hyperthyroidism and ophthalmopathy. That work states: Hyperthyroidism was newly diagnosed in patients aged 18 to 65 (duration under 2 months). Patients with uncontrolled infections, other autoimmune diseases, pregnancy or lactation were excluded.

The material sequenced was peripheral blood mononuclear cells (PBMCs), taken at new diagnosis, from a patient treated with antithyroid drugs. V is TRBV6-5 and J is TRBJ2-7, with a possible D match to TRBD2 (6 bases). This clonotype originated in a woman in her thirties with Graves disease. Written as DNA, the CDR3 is TGTGCCAGCAGTTACTTGCGGGGAAGCTCCTACGAGCAGTACTTC. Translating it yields CASSYLRGSSYEQYF.